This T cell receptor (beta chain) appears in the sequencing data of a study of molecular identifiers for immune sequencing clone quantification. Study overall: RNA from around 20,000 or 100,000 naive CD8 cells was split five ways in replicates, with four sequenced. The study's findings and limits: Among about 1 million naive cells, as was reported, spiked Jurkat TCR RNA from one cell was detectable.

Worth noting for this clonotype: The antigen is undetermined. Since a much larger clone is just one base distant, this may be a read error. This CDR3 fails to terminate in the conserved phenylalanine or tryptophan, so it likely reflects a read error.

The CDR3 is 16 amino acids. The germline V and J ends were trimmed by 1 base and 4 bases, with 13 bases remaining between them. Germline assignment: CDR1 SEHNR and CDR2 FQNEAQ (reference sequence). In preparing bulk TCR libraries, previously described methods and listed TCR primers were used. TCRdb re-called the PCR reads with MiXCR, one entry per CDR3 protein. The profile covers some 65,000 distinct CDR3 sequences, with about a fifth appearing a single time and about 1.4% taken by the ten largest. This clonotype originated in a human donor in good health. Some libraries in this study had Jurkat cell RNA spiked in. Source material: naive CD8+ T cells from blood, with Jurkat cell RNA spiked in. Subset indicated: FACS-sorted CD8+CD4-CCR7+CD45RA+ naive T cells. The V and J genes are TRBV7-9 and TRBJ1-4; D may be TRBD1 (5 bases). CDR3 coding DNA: TGTGCCAGCAGCTTAGAACCCGGGACGGTTAATGAAAAACTGTTTCTT. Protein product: CASSLEPGTVNEKLFL.